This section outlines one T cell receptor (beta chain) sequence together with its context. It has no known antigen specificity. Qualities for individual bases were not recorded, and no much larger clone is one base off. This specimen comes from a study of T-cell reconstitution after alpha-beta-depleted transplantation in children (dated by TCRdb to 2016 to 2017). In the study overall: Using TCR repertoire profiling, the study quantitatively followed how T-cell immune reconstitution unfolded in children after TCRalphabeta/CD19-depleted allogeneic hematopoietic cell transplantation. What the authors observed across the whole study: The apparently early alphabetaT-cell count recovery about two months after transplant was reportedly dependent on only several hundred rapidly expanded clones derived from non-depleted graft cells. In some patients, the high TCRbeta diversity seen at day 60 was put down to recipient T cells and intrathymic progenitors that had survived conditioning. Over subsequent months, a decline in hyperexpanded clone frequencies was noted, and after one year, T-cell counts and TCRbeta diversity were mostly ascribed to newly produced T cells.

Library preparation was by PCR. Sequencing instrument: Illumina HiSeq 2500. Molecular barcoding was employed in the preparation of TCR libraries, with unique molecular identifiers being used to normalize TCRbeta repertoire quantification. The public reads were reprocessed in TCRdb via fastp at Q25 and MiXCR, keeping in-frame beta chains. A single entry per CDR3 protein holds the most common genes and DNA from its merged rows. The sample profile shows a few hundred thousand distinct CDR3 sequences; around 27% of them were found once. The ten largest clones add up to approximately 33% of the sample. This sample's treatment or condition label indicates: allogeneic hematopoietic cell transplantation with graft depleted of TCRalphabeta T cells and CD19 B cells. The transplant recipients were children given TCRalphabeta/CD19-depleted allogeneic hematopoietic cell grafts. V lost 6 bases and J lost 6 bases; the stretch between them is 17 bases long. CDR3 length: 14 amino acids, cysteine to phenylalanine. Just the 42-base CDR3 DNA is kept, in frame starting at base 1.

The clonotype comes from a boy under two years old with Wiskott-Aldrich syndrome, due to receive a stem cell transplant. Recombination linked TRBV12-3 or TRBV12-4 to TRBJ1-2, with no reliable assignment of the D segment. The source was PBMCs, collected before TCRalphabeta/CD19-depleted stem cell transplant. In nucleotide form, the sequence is TGTGCCAGCAGCCATGGACGGGAGTTCGATGGCTACACCTTC. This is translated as CASSHGREFDGYTF.